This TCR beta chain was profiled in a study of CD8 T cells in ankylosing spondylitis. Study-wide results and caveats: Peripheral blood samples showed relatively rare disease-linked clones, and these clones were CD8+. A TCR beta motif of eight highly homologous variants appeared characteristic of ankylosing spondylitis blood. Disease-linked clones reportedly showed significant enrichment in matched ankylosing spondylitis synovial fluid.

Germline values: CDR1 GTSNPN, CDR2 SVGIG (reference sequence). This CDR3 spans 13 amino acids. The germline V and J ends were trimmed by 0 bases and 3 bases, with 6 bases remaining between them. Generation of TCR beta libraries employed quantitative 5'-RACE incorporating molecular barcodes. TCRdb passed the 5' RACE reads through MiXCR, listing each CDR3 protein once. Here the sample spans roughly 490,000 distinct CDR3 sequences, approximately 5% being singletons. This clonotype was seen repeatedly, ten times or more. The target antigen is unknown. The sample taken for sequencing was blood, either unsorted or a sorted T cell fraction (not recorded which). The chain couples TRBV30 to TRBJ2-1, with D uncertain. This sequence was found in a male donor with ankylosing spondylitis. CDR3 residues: CAWSVLVYNEQFF. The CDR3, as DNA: TGTGCCTGGAGTGTACTCGTCTACAATGAGCAGTTCTTC.